This is a list of T cell receptor beta chains from one sample in a study of post-analysis software for immune sequencing data. One entry per CDR3 protein, called by TCRdb with MiXCR from the PCR reads. The sample consists of fewer than 850,000 distinct CDR3 sequences, roughly 46% of them appearing once. Sequencing was done on a sample of blood. These receptors were taken from a girl aged 5-17 years with multiple sclerosis. Each CDR3 is given with its conserved first and last residue. The order of the fields is clone size, J gene, V gene, D gene, CDR3 DNA, CDR3 protein. D genes are given only for firm matches. Expanded clones get a size class; other rows say once, few or many, or leave the size out.

>.|TRBJ2-3|TRBV29-1|TRBD2
TGCAGCCTTGTCCTAGCGGGGAGAACAGGTACGCAGTATTTT
CSLVLAGRTGTQYF
>once|TRBJ1-1|TRBV12-3/TRBV12-4|TRBD1
TGTGCCAGCACCATACCATCGGGACAGGGGGACACTGAAGCTTTCTTT
CASTIPSGQGDTEAFF
>.|TRBJ2-5|TRBV29-1|.
TGCAGCGTTCGGAAACAGGGCAATGAGCAGTACTTC
CSVRKQGNEQYF
>few|TRBJ2-3|TRBV6-5|TRBD2
TGTGCCAGCAGCCGACTCGCGGGAGGGTTGGATACGCAGTATTTT
CASSRLAGGLDTQYF
>.|TRBJ1-2|TRBV12-3/TRBV12-4|.
TGTGCCAGCAGTTTGCTGGGCGGTTTTAACTATGGCTACACCTTC
CASSLLGGFNYGYTF
>.|TRBJ2-7|TRBV20-1|TRBD2
TGCAGTGCTCTCCGAGGACTAGCGGGACGTTCCTACGAGCAGTACTTC
CSALRGLAGRSYEQYF
>.|TRBJ1-5|TRBV6-6|TRBD1
TGTGCCAGCAGTTACGTAGGGGGCCCTTATAGCAATCAGCCCCAGCATTTT
CASSYVGGPYSNQPQHF
>.|TRBJ2-7|TRBV7-9|TRBD2
TGTGCCAGCAGCTTATTACTAGCGGGAGGTTTTGACGAGCAATACTTC
CASSLLLAGGFDEQYF
>few|TRBJ2-5|TRBV4-2|TRBD2
TGTGCCAGCAGCCCTAGACTAGCGGGAGGGCAAGAGACCCAGTACTTC
CASSPRLAGGQETQYF
>.|TRBJ1-1|TRBV25-1|.
TGTGCCAGCAGTGAATCGCGGGGAGGGGTGGCACACGCTGAAGCTTTCTTT
CASSESRGGVAHAEAFF
>few|TRBJ1-5|TRBV6-6|.
TGTGCCAGCAGGCCCTGGTGGGTTAATCAGCCCCAGCATTTT
CASRPWWVNQPQHF
>.|TRBJ2-1|TRBV7-9|.
TGTGCCAGCAGCCCCCGGGGTTCCAGCTCCTACAATGAGCAGTTCTTC
CASSPRGSSSYNEQFF
>few|TRBJ1-1|TRBV2|.
TGTGCCAGCTCCGAAAAAGGAAACACTGAAGCTTTCTTT
CASSEKGNTEAFF
>.|TRBJ2-1|TRBV5-1|.
TGCGCCAGCAGCTTGAGGGGAGAGGGGCACAATGAGCAGTTCTTC
CASSLRGEGHNEQFF
>.|TRBJ2-7|TRBV12-3/TRBV12-4|.
TGTGCCAGCACCCCTTCCGGCGGAGATACCTACGAGCAGTACTTC
CASTPSGGDTYEQYF
>many|TRBJ2-5|TRBV29-1|.
TGCAGCGTTGGGGTCCAAGAGACCCAGTACTTC
CSVGVQETQYF
>few|TRBJ2-7|TRBV7-9|TRBD1
TGTGCCAGCAGCGGGTCGACAGGGACCTGCGAGCAGTACTTC
CASSGSTGTCEQYF
>.|TRBJ1-1|TRBV13|TRBD1
TGTGCCAGCAGCTTCAGGGGACAGGGAAGCACTGAAGCTTTCTTT
CASSFRGQGSTEAFF
>.|TRBJ1-2|TRBV10-3|.
TGTGCCATCAGTGGGGATTATGCCGGCTACACCTTC
CAISGDYAGYTF
>few|TRBJ1-5|TRBV6-5|.
TGTGCCAGCAGTACTAGGGGAACTAGCAATCAGCCCCAGCATTTT
CASSTRGTSNQPQHF
>many|TRBJ2-3|TRBV29-1|.
TGCAGCGTCGGGATCCCTCCAGATACGCAGTATTTT
CSVGIPPDTQYF
>.|TRBJ2-1|TRBV4-3|TRBD2
TGCGCCAGCAGCCAAGATTGGATGGGCGGGGGGCCCCGGGACAATGAGCAGTTCTTC
CASSQDWMGGGPRDNEQFF
>few|TRBJ1-1|TRBV5-1|.
TGCGCCAGCAGCTTGCCCGAAGAGGGCACTGAAGCTTTCTTT
CASSLPEEGTEAFF
>once|TRBJ2-7|TRBV2|TRBD2
TGTGCCAGCAGTGACGTGGCTAGCGGGAGGCCCCCCTACGAGCAGTACTTC
CASSDVASGRPPYEQYF
>few|TRBJ2-1|TRBV20-1|.
TGCAGTGCTAGTTCCGAGGGGGATTACAATGAGCAGTTCTTC
CSASSEGDYNEQFF
>.|TRBJ2-7|TRBV6-5|.
TGTGCCAGCAGTGCAAGGACGGTAGACTACGAGCAGTACTTC
CASSARTVDYEQYF
>few|TRBJ1-4|TRBV20-1|.
TGCAGTGCTAGAACTGGCGACCCCTTCGGAGAAAAACTGTTTTTT
CSARTGDPFGEKLFF
>once|TRBJ2-3|TRBV7-2|TRBD2
TGTGCCAGCAGTTCCCCCCTAGCGGGAGGGAGACGCGCAGATACGCAGTATTTT
CASSSPLAGGRRADTQYF
>.|TRBJ2-1|TRBV19|.
TGTGCCAGTAGTCAGGGCGTATACGAGCAGTTCTTC
CASSQGVYEQFF
>few|TRBJ2-7|TRBV6-1|.
TGTGCCATCTGGGGGTCTATCGGGAGCACGCAGTACTTC
CAIWGSIGSTQYF
>.|TRBJ2-7|TRBV27|.
TGTGCCAGCAGTTTATCTACGGGGCGGGCAGGGCAGCCCTACGAGCAGTACTTC
CASSLSTGRAGQPYEQYF
>.|TRBJ2-7|TRBV20-1|.
TGCAGTGCTAGAGATGTTGATCTTAGCTACGAGCAGTACTTC
CSARDVDLSYEQYF
>.|TRBJ2-6|TRBV6-5|TRBD1
TGTGCCAGCAGTTCCGGGACAGGGATCTCTGGGGCCAACGTCCTGACTTTC
CASSSGTGISGANVLTF
>.|TRBJ2-5|TRBV7-9|TRBD2
TGTGCCAGCAGCGGCACCACGGCCCGGGCGGGAGAGCAGTACTTC
CASSGTTARAGEQYF
>.|TRBJ1-5|TRBV20-1|.
TGCAGTGCTAGAGATTCACAGGGTAGCCAGCCCCAGCATTTT
CSARDSQGSQPQHF
>many|TRBJ2-7|TRBV29-1|.
TGCAGCGTTCTGACGGTGTACGAGCAGTACTTC
CSVLTVYEQYF
>.|TRBJ2-7|TRBV19|TRBD2
TGTGCCAGTAGTACTACGACTAGCGGCTTTCCCTACGAGCAGTACTTC
CASSTTTSGFPYEQYF
>.|TRBJ1-2|TRBV13|TRBD1
TGTGCCAGCAGCTCCACCTCCTCTACAGGGGGCAAGCGAGACTATGGCTACACCTTC
CASSSTSSTGGKRDYGYTF
>.|TRBJ2-1|TRBV7-2|.
TGTGCCAGCAGCCGCCCGGAACTTAATGAGCAGTTCTTC
CASSRPELNEQFF
>few|TRBJ2-7|TRBV20-1|.
TGCAGTGCTCGGAGGGGTTTCGAGCAGTACTTC
CSARRGFEQYF
>.|TRBJ1-4|TRBV20-1|.
TGCAGTGCTAGAGCCTACAGGGATGGTGAAAAACTGTTTTTT
CSARAYRDGEKLFF
>.|TRBJ2-2|TRBV12-3/TRBV12-4|TRBD1
TGTGCCAGCAGTTTGGGACAGGGAGTGAACACCGGGGAGCTGTTTTTT
CASSLGQGVNTGELFF
>.|TRBJ2-1|TRBV5-1|TRBD1
TGCGCCAGCAGCCAAGGGACAGCGGAATTTGCCTCCTACAATGAGCAGTTCTTC
CASSQGTAEFASYNEQFF
>.|TRBJ2-3|TRBV10-3|.
TGTGCCATCAGTGAGAGGGCTAAGGGGGGCCCAGATACGCAGTATTTT
CAISERAKGGPDTQYF
>few|TRBJ2-5|TRBV28|.
TGTGCCAGCAGGAGCGGCGCGCAAGAGACCCAGTACTTC
CASRSGAQETQYF
>.|TRBJ2-3|TRBV5-5|.
TGTGCCAGCAGCTTATGGGGGTCCAGGAGTATCGATACGCAGTATTTT
CASSLWGSRSIDTQYF